A selection of T cell receptor beta chains follows, all from one sample in a study of blood T cell repertoires in COVID-19. The data were produced by immunoSEQ multiplex PCR, yet TCRdb's version contains in-frame clones alone and is incomplete. The data hold about 130,000 clones, with around 83% observed a single time. The sample consisted of peripheral blood. The source is a man aged 55-75 years with acute or convalescent COVID-19. The CDR3 runs from the conserved cysteine through the conserved F or W. Fields, in order: V gene, D gene, CDR3 protein. D genes are given only for firm matches.

>TRBV19|-
CASSTRNEQFF
>TRBV5-1|-
CASSPTYLASPDTQYF
>TRBV2|-
CASSERPGGYTF
>TRBV10-1|-
CASRVRPWVEGRKGYTF
>TRBV28|-
CASTGSNYGYTF
>TRBV3-1/TRBV3-2|-
CASSQDRVRTASYGYTF
>TRBV28|-
CASEGTGSNEQFF
>TRBV19|-
CASSIRDTAFTGELFF
>TRBV7-3|-
CASSPLGGSYNEQFF
>TRBV7-8|-
CASSLERTPNIQYF
>TRBV6-1|-
CASSELAGGNGYTF
>TRBV4-1|TRBD1
CASSQVQGAVGEQFF
>TRBV4-1|TRBD2
CASRVAGANTGELFF
>TRBV19|-
CASSIRPRDTEAFF
>TRBV6-1|-
CASSELPREHETQYF
>TRBV18|TRBD1
CASSRDRDYGYTF
>TRBV18|TRBD1
CASSAGTGASPDTQYF
>TRBV20-1|-
CSANLYGYTF
>TRBV2|-
CASSALTAQETQYF
>TRBV7-2|TRBD2
CASSFIAGSSYEQYF
>TRBV19|-
CASSTSDSLGKNSPLHF
>TRBV3-1/TRBV3-2|-
CASSQGRAETQYF
>TRBV5-1|-
CASSASLFSYEQYF
>TRBV14|-
CASSHLTRASSYEQYF
>TRBV29-1|-
CSVYDSSYEQYF
>TRBV4-1|TRBD1
CASSLSEGAYGYTF
>TRBV9|-
CASSRLGVSDNEQFF
>TRBV5-1|-
CASSFGRWNTEAFF
>TRBV6-4|TRBD2
CASSEGSGTADTQYF
>TRBV5-5|-
CASSLYEGPQHF
>TRBV5-4|TRBD2
CASSLAGLAGEQYF
>TRBV14|-
CASTQAGAGLGNTIYF
>TRBV11-2|-
CASGPNYEQYF
>TRBV5-1|-
CASRLRRTGELFF
>TRBV9|-
CASSVEQGYGYTF
>TRBV5-1|-
CASGADNTGELFF
>TRBV10-3|TRBD2
CAISLAGESTDTQYF
>TRBV7-3|-
CASSTRTGLEAFF
>TRBV30|-
CAWSAAGSEAFF
>TRBV7-2|TRBD1
CASSFDRGLDGYTF
>TRBV18|TRBD1
CASSPEGQGTPLHF
>TRBV9|-
CASSAGGRGAVYEQYF
>TRBV3-1/TRBV3-2|TRBD1
CASSQDGTGRTDTQYF
>TRBV7-3|-
CASSLGTNQALGEQFF
>TRBV12-2|-
CASRSAKGGTYEQYF
>TRBV19|TRBD2
CASSMGTSESNEQFF
>TRBV10-1|-
CASSDGQTSGNTIYF
>TRBV5-8|-
CASSRIVASSYNEQFF
>TRBV18|-
CASSPSTAYEQYF
>TRBV28|TRBD2
CASRGTSGSNEQFF
>TRBV9|TRBD2
CASSVGLAVSSYEQYF
>TRBV30|-
CAWTSPPEGTDTQYF
>TRBV15|TRBD2
CATSRDLGLAGVADTQYF
>TRBV28|TRBD1
CASSFITGGNYGYTF
>TRBV10-2|-
CASSEGQSGNTIYF
>TRBV4-1|TRBD2
CASSPQPGLAWEQYF
>TRBV30|TRBD1
CAWSVGQGGSYEQYF